One T cell receptor (beta chain) is described in this entry. Its antigen is still unknown. Assay runs were performed at deep level. The input for sorted-subset replicate PCRs was about 0.2 ug DNA, 30,000 or so T cell genomes. The assay was immunoSEQ multiplex PCR, and TCRdb's table has in-frame clones only and misses some. The sample comprises about 1.1 million clones, about 72% of which are singletons, and 0.89% rests with the top ten. The sample is drawn from a study of shared clonotypes between healthy human individuals. Study findings and constraints: Naive subsets generally had larger estimated richness than memory subsets. Donor scarcity curtailed the genetic and exposure-history diversity represented herein.

The sample taken for sequencing was memory CD4+ T cells from PBMCs. The subset: CD45RA-negative fraction. This receptor was taken from a man aged 18 to 29 in good health. Some clones in this sample may be carry-over from other donors' samples.

Written as DNA, the CDR3 is TGTGCCAGCAGCTGGGGAACTAGCGGGAGGTACGAGCAGTACTTC. Translation gives CASSWGTSGRYEQYF. The V gene is TRBV5-4, the J gene TRBJ2-7; 12 nucleotides match TRBD2. The germline V gene has CDR1 SGHNT and CDR2 YYREEE (reference sequence). The length of the CDR3 is 15 residues. V gave up 3 bases and J gave up 4 bases; unmatched junction bases: 5.